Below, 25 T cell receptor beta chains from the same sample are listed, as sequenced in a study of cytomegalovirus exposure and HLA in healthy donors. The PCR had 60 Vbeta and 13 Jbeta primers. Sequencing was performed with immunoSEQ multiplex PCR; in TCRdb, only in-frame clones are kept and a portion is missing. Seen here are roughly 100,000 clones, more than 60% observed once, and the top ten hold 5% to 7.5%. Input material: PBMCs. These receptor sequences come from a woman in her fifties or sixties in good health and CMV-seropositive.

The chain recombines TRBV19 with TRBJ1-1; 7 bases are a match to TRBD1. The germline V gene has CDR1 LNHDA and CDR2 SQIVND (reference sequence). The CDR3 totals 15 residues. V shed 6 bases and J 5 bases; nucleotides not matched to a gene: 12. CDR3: CASRIRDRRGTEAFF. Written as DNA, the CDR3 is TGTGCCAGTAGGATCCGGGACAGAAGGGGTACTGAAGCTTTCTTT.

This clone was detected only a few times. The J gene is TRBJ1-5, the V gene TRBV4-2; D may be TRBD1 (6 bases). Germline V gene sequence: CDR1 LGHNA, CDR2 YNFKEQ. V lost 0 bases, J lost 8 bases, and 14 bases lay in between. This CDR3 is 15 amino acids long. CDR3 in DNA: TGTGCCAGCAGCCAAGACAGACAGGCGGTTAAGCCCCAGCATTTT. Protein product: CASSQDRQAVKPQHF.

In DNA, the CDR3 is TGTGCCAGCAGCTTAGAAGACAGGCAGGACACTGAAGCTTTCTTT. It encodes CASSLEDRQDTEAFF. The chain employs TRBV7-9 and TRBJ1-1; perhaps TRBD1 as D (6 bases). The CDR3 spans 15 residues. CDR1 and CDR2 from the germline V gene are SEHNR and FQNEAQ (reference sequence). V dropped 1 base and J dropped 3 bases, with 12 bases sitting between them.

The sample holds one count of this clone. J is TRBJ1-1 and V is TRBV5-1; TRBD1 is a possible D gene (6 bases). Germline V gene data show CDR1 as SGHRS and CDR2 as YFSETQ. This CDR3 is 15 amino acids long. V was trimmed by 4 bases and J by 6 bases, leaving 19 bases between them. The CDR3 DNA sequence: TGCGCCAGCAGCGCCCGAACAGGGAGTACTTCTGAAGCTTTCTTT. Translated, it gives CASSARTGSTSEAFF.

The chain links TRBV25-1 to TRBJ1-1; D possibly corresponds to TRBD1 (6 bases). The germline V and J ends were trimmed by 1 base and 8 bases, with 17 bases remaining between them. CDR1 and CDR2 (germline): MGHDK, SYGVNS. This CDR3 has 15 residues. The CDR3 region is CASSELTGSFPEAFF. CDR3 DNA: TGTGCCAGCAGTGAATTAACAGGGAGTTTCCCCGAAGCTTTCTTT.

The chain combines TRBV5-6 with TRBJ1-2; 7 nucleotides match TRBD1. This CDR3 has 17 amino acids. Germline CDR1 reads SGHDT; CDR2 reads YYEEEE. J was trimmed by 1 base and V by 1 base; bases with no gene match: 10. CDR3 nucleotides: TGTGCCAGCAGCTTGTATTCGTGGCAGGGGGTTAACTATGGCTACACCTTC. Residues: CASSLYSWQGVNYGYTF.

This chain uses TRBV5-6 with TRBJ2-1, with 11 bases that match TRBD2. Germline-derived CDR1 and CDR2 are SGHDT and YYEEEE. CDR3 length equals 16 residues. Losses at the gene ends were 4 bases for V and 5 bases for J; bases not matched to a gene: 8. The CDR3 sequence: CASSPRILAGDNEQFF. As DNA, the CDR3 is TGTGCCAGCAGCCCAAGGATACTAGCGGGGGACAATGAGCAGTTCTTC.

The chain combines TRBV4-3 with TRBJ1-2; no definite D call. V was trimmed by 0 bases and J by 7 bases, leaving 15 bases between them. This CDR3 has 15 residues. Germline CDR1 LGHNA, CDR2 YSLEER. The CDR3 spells CASSQDLAYSSGYTF. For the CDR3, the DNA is TGCGCCAGCAGCCAAGATCTGGCCTACAGCAGTGGCTACACCTTC.

CDR3 bases: TGTGCCAGTAGTATAGAGGAGGGGCACGACTATGGCTACACCTTC. It is translated as CASSIEEGHDYGYTF. V usage is TRBV19 and J usage is TRBJ1-2, with a weak D call TRBD1 (5 bases). The germline V gene encodes CDR1 LNHDA and CDR2 SQIVND (reference sequence). The CDR3 loop spans 15 amino acids. Trimming removed 0 bases at V and 3 bases at J, with 11 bases between.

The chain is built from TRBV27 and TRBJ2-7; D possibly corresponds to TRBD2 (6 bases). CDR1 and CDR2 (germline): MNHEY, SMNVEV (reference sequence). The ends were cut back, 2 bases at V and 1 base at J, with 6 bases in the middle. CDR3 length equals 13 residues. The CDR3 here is CASSLGTSYEQYF. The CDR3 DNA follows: TGTGCCAGCAGTTTAGGGACTTCCTACGAGCAGTACTTC.

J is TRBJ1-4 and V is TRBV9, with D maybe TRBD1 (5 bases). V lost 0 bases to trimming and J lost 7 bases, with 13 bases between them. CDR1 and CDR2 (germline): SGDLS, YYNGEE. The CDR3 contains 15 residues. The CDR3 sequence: CASSVGRGESEKLFF. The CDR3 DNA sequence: TGTGCCAGCAGCGTAGGGAGGGGAGAAAGTGAAAAACTGTTTTTT.

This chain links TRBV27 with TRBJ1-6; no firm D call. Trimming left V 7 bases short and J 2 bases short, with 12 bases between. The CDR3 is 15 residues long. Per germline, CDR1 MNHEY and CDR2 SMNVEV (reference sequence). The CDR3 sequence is CASTRGWPYNSPLHF. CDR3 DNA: TGTGCCAGCACCCGGGGATGGCCCTATAATTCACCCCTCCACTTT.

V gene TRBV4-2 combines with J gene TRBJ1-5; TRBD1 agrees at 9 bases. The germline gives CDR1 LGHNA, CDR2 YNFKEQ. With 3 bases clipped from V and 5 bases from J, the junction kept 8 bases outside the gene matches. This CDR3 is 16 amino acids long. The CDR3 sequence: CASSHTGTGLDQPQHF. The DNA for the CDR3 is TGTGCCAGCAGCCATACCGGGACAGGGTTGGATCAGCCCCAGCATTTT.

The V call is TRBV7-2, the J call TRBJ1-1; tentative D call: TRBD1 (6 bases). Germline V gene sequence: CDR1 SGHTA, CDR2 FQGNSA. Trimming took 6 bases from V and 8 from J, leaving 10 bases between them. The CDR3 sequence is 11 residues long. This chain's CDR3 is CASSLGQEAFF. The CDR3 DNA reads TGTGCCAGCAGTTTGGGACAAGAAGCTTTCTTT.

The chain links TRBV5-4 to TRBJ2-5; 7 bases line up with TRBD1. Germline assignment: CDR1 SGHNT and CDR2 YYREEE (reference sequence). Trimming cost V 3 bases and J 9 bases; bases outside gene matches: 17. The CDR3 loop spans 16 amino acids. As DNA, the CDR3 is TGTGCCAGCAGCTCGCAACAGGGGATTAGGAGGTCAGCCCAGTACTTC. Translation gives CASSSQQGIRRSAQYF.

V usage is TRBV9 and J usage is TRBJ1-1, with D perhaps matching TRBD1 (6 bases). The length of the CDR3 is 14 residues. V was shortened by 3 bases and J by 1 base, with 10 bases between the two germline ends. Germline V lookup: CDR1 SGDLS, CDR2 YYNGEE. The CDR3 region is CASSAQTGNTEAFF. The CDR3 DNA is TGTGCCAGCAGCGCCCAGACAGGGAACACTGAAGCTTTCTTT.

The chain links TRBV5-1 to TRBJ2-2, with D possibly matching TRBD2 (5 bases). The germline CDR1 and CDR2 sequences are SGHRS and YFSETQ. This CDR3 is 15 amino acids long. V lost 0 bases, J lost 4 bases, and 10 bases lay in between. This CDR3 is CASSLAEGLTGELFF. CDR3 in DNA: TGCGCCAGCAGCTTGGCCGAGGGCCTCACCGGGGAGCTGTTTTTT.

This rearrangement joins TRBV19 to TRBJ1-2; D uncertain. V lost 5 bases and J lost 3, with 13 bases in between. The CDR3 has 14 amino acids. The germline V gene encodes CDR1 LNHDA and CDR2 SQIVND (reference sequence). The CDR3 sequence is CASSATGRHYGYTF. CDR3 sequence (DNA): TGTGCCAGTAGTGCAACCGGGAGGCACTATGGCTACACCTTC.

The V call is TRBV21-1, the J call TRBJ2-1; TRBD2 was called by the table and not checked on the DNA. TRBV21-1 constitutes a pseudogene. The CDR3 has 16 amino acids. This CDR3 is CASSNMEGPTYNEQFF. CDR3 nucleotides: TGTGCCAGCAGCAATATGGAGGGGCCCACCTACAATGAGCAGTTCTTC.

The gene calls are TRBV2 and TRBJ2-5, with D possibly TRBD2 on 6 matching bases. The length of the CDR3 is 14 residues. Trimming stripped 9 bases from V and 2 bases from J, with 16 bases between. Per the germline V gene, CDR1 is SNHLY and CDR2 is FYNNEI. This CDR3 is CASKSGTSQETQYF. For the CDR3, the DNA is TGTGCCAGTAAGAGTGGGACTTCGCAAGAGACCCAGTACTTC.

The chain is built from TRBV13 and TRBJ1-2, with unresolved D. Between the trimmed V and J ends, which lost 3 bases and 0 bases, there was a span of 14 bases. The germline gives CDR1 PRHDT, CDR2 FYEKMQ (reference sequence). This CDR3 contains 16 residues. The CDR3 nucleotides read TGTGCCAGCAGCTTCGGGGAGACCCGCGCTAACTATGGCTACACCTTC. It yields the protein CASSFGETRANYGYTF. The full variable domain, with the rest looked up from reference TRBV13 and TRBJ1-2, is AAGVIQSPRHLIKEKRETATLKCYPIPRHDTVYWYQQGPGQDPQFLISFYEKMQSDKGSIPDRFSAQQFSDYHSELNMSSLELGDSALYFCASSFGETRANYGYTFGSGTRLTVV.

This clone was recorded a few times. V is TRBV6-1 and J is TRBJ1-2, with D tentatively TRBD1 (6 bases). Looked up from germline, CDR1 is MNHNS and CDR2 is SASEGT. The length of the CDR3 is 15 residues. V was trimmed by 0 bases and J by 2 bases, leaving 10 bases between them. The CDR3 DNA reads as TGTGCCAGCAGTGAAGCTAGCACAGGGAACTATGGCTACACCTTC. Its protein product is CASSEASTGNYGYTF.

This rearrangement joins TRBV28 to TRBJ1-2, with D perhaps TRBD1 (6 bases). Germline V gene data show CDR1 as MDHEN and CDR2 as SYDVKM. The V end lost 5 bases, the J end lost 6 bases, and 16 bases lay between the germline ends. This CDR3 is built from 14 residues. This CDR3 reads CASSNPTGRNGYTF. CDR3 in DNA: TGTGCCAGCAGTAATCCTACAGGGAGAAATGGCTACACCTTC.

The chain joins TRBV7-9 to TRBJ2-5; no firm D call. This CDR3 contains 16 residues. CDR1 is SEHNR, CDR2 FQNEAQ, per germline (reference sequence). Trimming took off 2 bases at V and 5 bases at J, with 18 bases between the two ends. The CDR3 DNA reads TGTGCCAGCAGCTTAAGCATTGCAGGCCAGGTGGAGACCCAGTACTTC. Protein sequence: CASSLSIAGQVETQYF. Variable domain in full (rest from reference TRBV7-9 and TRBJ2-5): DTGVSQNPRHKITKRGQNVTFRCDPISEHNRLYWYRQTLGQGPEFLTYFQNEAQLEKSRLLSDRFSAERPKGSFSTLEIQRTEQGDSAMYLCASSLSIAGQVETQYFGPGTRLLVL.

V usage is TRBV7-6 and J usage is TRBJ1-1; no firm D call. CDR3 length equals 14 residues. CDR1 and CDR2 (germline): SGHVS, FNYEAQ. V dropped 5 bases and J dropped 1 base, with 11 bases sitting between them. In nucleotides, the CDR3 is TGTGCCAGCAGCCCCTCGGAGCCGAACACTGAAGCTTTCTTT. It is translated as CASSPSEPNTEAFF.